The entry that follows covers one TCR beta chain sequence. The germline V gene has CDR1 SGHRS and CDR2 YFSETQ. The ends were cut back, 4 bases at V and 8 bases at J, with 25 bases in the middle. The CDR3 totals 17 residues. This entry is derived from a study of TIL therapy for anti-PD-1-resistant metastatic lung cancer. This was the immunoSEQ v3 assay. Method: immunoSEQ multiplex PCR; TCRdb's copy keeps in-frame clones and lacks some. The data show about 49,000 clones, around 79% seen once. Time point meaning: pre-treatment sample, taken before nivolumab and TIL therapy. This chain uses TRBV5-1 with TRBJ2-1, with a tentative D call TRBD2 (6 bases). The receptor's source is a man between 65 and 85 years old with non-small cell lung cancer. Sequencing was performed on blood, taken at baseline. CDR3 coding DNA: TGCGCCAGCAGCCACCGTCCGGGCCCCCAGTCGGGGGATGAGCAGTTCTTC. This encodes CASSHRPGPQSGDEQFF.